These 8 T cell receptor beta chains share one sample of origin, sequenced in a study of blood T cell repertoires in COVID-19. TCRdb's table, derived via immunoSEQ multiplex PCR, lists solely in-frame clones and lacks some. Of 140,000 or so clones in the sample, about 87% were seen once. Specimen: peripheral blood. These receptors were taken from a human donor with COVID-19, enrolled during active disease. The donor label of this sample is uncertain.

The chain carries TRBV7-9 and TRBJ1-6; 9 bases are a match to TRBD1. V trimming: 3 bases; J trimming: 7 bases; junction bases outside the gene matches: 4. The CDR3 loop spans 15 amino acids. Looked up from germline, CDR1 is SEHNR and CDR2 is FQNEAQ (reference sequence). CDR3 DNA: TGTGCCAGCAGCTTGCAGACAGGGGGAAATTCACCCCTCCACTTT. This codes for CASSLQTGGNSPLHF.

The chain recombines TRBV5-1 with TRBJ1-6, with D possibly matching TRBD1 (5 bases). The CDR3 runs to 16 residues. Per the germline V gene, CDR1 is SGHRS and CDR2 is YFSETQ. V lost 0 bases and J lost 7, with 14 bases in between. CDR3 sequence reads: CASSLGRVVRNSPLHF. Written as DNA, the CDR3 is TGCGCCAGCAGCTTGGGCAGGGTCGTACGCAATTCACCCCTCCACTTT.

The chain uses TRBV5-1 and TRBJ1-4, with D unclear. Trimming pared 5 bases from V and 0 bases from J, leaving 8 bases between. CDR1 is SGHRS and CDR2 is YFSETQ in the germline V gene. This CDR3 contains 14 residues. CDR3 amino acids: CASSEVATNEKLFF. The CDR3 DNA follows: TGCGCCAGCAGTGAGGTGGCAACTAATGAAAAACTGTTTTTT. Full variable domain (outside the CDR3, taken from reference TRBV5-1 and TRBJ1-4): KAGVTQTPRYLIKTRGQQVTLSCSPISGHRSVSWYQQTPGQGLQFLFEYFSETQRNKGNFPGRFSGRQFSNSRSEMNVSTLELGDSALYLCASSEVATNEKLFFGSGTQLSVL.

The chain couples TRBV11-2 to TRBJ2-7; 9 nucleotides agree with TRBD1. The CDR3 has 16 amino acids. V was pared by 3 bases and J by 3 bases, with 9 bases of the junction left unmatched. The germline V gene has CDR1 SGHAT and CDR2 FQNNGV. The CDR3 sequence is CASSFSTGTGSYEQYF. The CDR3 coding sequence is TGTGCCAGCAGCTTTTCAACCGGGACAGGGAGCTACGAGCAGTACTTC.

This chain joins TRBV6-1 and TRBJ2-3, with D possibly matching TRBD2 (6 bases). Trimming cost V 3 bases and J 2 bases, with 12 bases left between them. The CDR3 covers 15 residues. Germline CDR1 MNHNS, CDR2 SASEGT. The CDR3 loop is CASSEAAGLTDTQYF. CDR3 DNA: TGTGCCAGCAGTGAGGCCGCGGGACTCACAGATACGCAGTATTTT.

The chain couples TRBV28 to TRBJ1-2; 7 bases are shared with TRBD1. Germline V CDR1 and CDR2: MDHEN, SYDVKM. The CDR3 loop spans 13 amino acids. J gave up 4 bases and V 8 bases, and 7 bases lay outside the gene matches. The CDR3 DNA follows: TGTGCCAGCGGAGTCCCAGGGGGCTATGGCTACACCTTC. Its protein product is CASGVPGGYGYTF.

The rearrangement joins TRBV12-5 to TRBJ2-1; D is possibly TRBD1 (6 bases). The CDR3 has 14 residues. The V gene lost 1 base and the J gene lost 5 bases, with 9 bases spanning the gap. The germline gives CDR1 LGHNT, CDR2 FRNRAP. The CDR3 loop is CASGLGDIHNEQFF. The CDR3 DNA is TGTGCTAGTGGTTTGGGGGACATACACAATGAGCAGTTCTTC.

The J gene is TRBJ1-5, the V gene TRBV2, with D possibly matching TRBD1 (6 bases). Trimming took 8 bases from V and 1 from J, leaving 12 bases between them. Looked up from germline, CDR1 is SNHLY and CDR2 is FYNNEI. The CDR3 loop spans 14 amino acids. CDR3 bases: TGTGCCAGCGGGGGAACAGGGAGCAATCAGCCCCAGCATTTT. Translating it yields CASGGTGSNQPQHF.